These 16 T cell receptor beta chains came from one sample sequenced in a study of human T cells and chemical hapten exposure. TCRdb fed the RACE reads into MiXCR, producing one record per CDR3 protein. The sample yields fewer than 150,000 distinct CDR3 sequences, about an eighth seen once. Specified time point: patch test 1, 2 weeks after DPC sensitization. Described treatment: therapeutic diphenylcyclopropenone sensitization with weekly scalp DPC. The starting material was whole blood, obtained in connection with sensitization to the hapten diphenylcyclopropenone (DPC). Receptors were obtained from a young man with alopecia areata. Some clones in this sample may be carry-over from other donors' samples.

This clonotype has ten or more counts. V usage is TRBV28 and J usage is TRBJ1-2; D possibly corresponds to TRBD1 (6 bases). CDR1 is MDHEN and CDR2 is SYDVKM in the germline V gene. This CDR3 has 13 amino acids. Trimming took off 5 bases at V and 8 bases at J, with 15 bases between the two ends. The CDR3 here is CASSPGQAGGYTF. The DNA for the CDR3 is TGTGCCAGCAGTCCGGGACAAGCGGGCGGCTACACCTTC.

This clonotype was observed at least ten times. As DNA, the CDR3 is TGTGCCAGCATGCGGCTAGCGGGGGTTGTTGAGCAGTTCTTC. Protein product: CASMRLAGVVEQFF. This chain connects TRBV6-1 to TRBJ2-1; TRBD2 matches at 10 bases. The CDR3 extends over 14 amino acids. The germline gives CDR1 MNHNS, CDR2 SASEGT. V shed 7 bases and J 9 bases; nucleotides not matched to a gene: 9.

This clonotype was seen a few times. The V call is TRBV7-9, the J call TRBJ1-5; perhaps TRBD1 as D (5 bases). Between the trimmed V and J ends, which lost 3 bases and 8 bases, there was a span of 11 bases. Germline CDR1 and CDR2: SEHNR and FQNEAQ (reference sequence). The CDR3 loop spans 13 amino acids. CDR3 DNA: TGTGCCAGCAGCTTTAAGGGGCGAGAGCCCCAGCATTTT. This translates into CASSFKGREPQHF.

Only a few counts were recorded for this clonotype. This rearrangement joins TRBV15 to TRBJ2-5, with D perhaps TRBD1 (6 bases). In germline, CDR1 is LNHNV, CDR2 YYDKDF (reference sequence). V was clipped by 4 bases and J by 2 bases, with 11 bases between them. This CDR3 contains 14 residues. The CDR3 DNA is TGTGCCACCAGCAAAGGGACATCTCAAGAGACCCAGTACTTC. This encodes CATSKGTSQETQYF.

This chain links TRBV28 with TRBJ2-1, with unresolved D. The CDR3 runs to 15 residues. CDR1 is MDHEN, CDR2 SYDVKM, per germline. Deletions cut 2 bases from V and 3 bases from J, with 11 bases between. CDR3 coding DNA: TGTGCCAGCAGTTTAGAGGTTGCAGTCTACAATGAGCAGTTCTTC. It codes for CASSLEVAVYNEQFF.

This clonotype was seen many times. The chain joins TRBV28 to TRBJ2-1; 10 bases fit TRBD2. Trimming took 7 bases from V and 4 from J; bases not matched to a gene: 7. Per germline, CDR1 MDHEN and CDR2 SYDVKM. This CDR3 contains 15 residues. The CDR3 reads CASTPTSGAYNEQFF. In nucleotides, the CDR3 is TGTGCCAGCACCCCCACTAGCGGGGCGTACAATGAGCAGTTCTTC.

This chain uses TRBV25-1 with TRBJ2-5; perhaps TRBD2 as D (7 bases). There are 14 residues in the CDR3. V was pared by 7 bases and J by 4 bases, with 16 bases between. CDR1 is MGHDK and CDR2 is SYGVNS in the germline V gene. CDR3 DNA sequence: TGTGCCAGCACCCCCCGGGGGGCCAGAGAGACCCAGTACTTC. This sequence encodes CASTPRGARETQYF.

This rearrangement joins TRBV28 to TRBJ1-5, with 7 bases aligning to TRBD1. Germline V gene sequence: CDR1 MDHEN, CDR2 SYDVKM. With 5 bases clipped from V and 1 base from J, the junction kept 5 bases outside the gene matches. The CDR3 is 15 amino acids. Here the CDR3 DNA reads TGTGCCAGCAGTCCACCGGGACAGAGCAATCAGCCCCAGCATTTT. It specifies CASSPPGQSNQPQHF.

This clonotype was counted only a few times. Germline and junction disagree at one end, which may indicate a read error. The rearrangement joins TRBV5-1 to TRBJ1-1; D remains unclear. Looked up from germline, CDR1 is SGHRS and CDR2 is YFSETQ. This CDR3 has 12 amino acids. The CDR3 reads CASGVLKTEAFF. CDR3 in DNA: TGCGCCAGCGGTGTCCTGAAAACTGAAGCTTTCTTT.

This clonotype was detected a few times. At one boundary the junction diverges from the germline segment, which might be a read error. This chain uses TRBV14 with TRBJ2-1; no firm D call. Germline values: CDR1 SGHDN, CDR2 FVKESK. The CDR3 runs to 12 residues. This CDR3 reads CASSLFDNEQLF. CDR3 bases: TGTGCCAGCAGCCTCTTTGACAATGAGCAGCTCTTC. Filled out from reference TRBV14 and TRBJ2-1, the complete variable domain reads EAGVTQFPSHSVIEKGQTVTLRCDPISGHDNLYWYRRVMGKEIKFLLHFVKESKQDESGMPNNRFLAERTGGTYSTLKVQPAELEDSGVYFCASSLFDNEQLFGPGTRLTVL.

This clonotype has more than one count but fewer than ten. The chain is built from TRBV7-6 and TRBJ2-2, with TRBD1 as a possible D gene (5 bases). This CDR3 contains 14 residues. Germline-derived CDR1 and CDR2 are SGHVS and FNYEAQ. V gave up 5 bases and J gave up 5 bases, with 12 bases separating them. DNA for the CDR3: TGTGCCAGCAGCGTCGACAGAAGAACCGGGGAGCTGTTTTTT. Residues: CASSVDRRTGELFF.

This clonotype turned up a few times. The chain links TRBV4-3 to TRBJ2-3, with D tentatively TRBD1 (5 bases). The V and J ends lost 0 bases and 3 bases respectively, with 13 bases between them. This CDR3 spans 16 amino acids. From germline, CDR1 is LGHNA and CDR2 YSLEER. The CDR3 region is CASSQDQGVRTDTQYF. CDR3 sequence (DNA): TGCGCCAGCAGCCAAGATCAAGGGGTTCGGACAGATACGCAGTATTTT.

A few counts support this clonotype. The chain has TRBV3-1 and TRBJ2-1; TRBD2 agrees at 7 bases. The CDR3 loop spans 16 amino acids. Germline CDR1 and CDR2: LGHDT and YNNKEL (reference sequence). The junction had 7 bases not matched to a gene; V was cut back by 2 bases and J by 3 bases. CDR3 DNA: TGTGCCAGCAGCCAATCTTGGGGGGGTCTCTACAATGAGCAGTTCTTC. Protein sequence: CASSQSWGGLYNEQFF.

This clonotype appeared many times. The chain carries TRBV7-9 and TRBJ1-1; D is undetermined. The length of the CDR3 is 12 residues. Germline V gene data show CDR1 as SEHNR and CDR2 as FQNEAQ (reference sequence). Trimming cost V 4 bases and J 1 base, with 4 bases left between them. The CDR3 region is CASSSENTEAFF. In DNA, the CDR3 is TGTGCCAGCAGCTCGGAGAACACTGAAGCTTTCTTT.

Only a few counts were recorded for this clonotype. The chain has TRBV9 and TRBJ2-2; no clear D. Germline CDR1 SGDLS, CDR2 YYNGEE. The CDR3 contains 14 residues. The V end lost 0 bases, the J end lost 6 bases, and 9 bases lay between the germline ends. The CDR3 reads CASSVGIWPGELFF. The CDR3 coding sequence is TGTGCCAGCAGCGTAGGCATCTGGCCCGGGGAGCTGTTTTTT.

A few counts support this clonotype. The chain uses TRBV4-1 and TRBJ2-5; 7 nucleotides match TRBD2. The CDR3 runs to 14 residues. V shed 4 bases and J 1 base; nucleotides not matched to a gene: 3. Germline CDR1 reads MGHRA; CDR2 reads YSYEKL. CDR3 loop: CASSPTSAQETQYF. The CDR3 coding sequence is TGCGCCAGCAGCCCCACTAGCGCCCAAGAGACCCAGTACTTC.